These T cell receptor beta chains were read from a single sample in a study of shared clonotypes between healthy human individuals. Sequencing used immunoSEQ multiplex PCR; TCRdb keeps in-frame clones, though not all of them. The table shows around 560,000 clones, with 85% to 95% occurring only once. Specimen: naive CD8+ T cells sorted from blood. The source is a woman aged 25 to 45 in good health. Each CDR3 is given with its conserved first and last residue. A D gene is named only where the DNA matches it firmly. Not all rows give a size; the values are once, few, many and, for expanded clones, a class.

CDR3nt: TGTGCCAGCCGAGGGGAGACGTTTTACGAGCAGTACTTC
CDR3aa: CASRGETFYEQYF
d_gene: -
abundance: once
len: 13
j_gene: TRBJ2-7
v_gene: TRBV27

CDR3nt: TGTGCCAGCAGCGTAGGGACGCACACTGAAGCTTTCTTT
CDR3aa: CASSVGTHTEAFF
d_gene: -
abundance: -
len: 13
j_gene: TRBJ1-1
v_gene: TRBV9

CDR3nt: TGTGCCAGCATCGGGACATCTGATAGCAATCAGCCCCAGCATTTT
CDR3aa: CASIGTSDSNQPQHF
d_gene: -
abundance: -
len: 15
j_gene: TRBJ1-5
v_gene: TRBV21-1

CDR3nt: TGCGCCAGCAGCCAAATAACGGGAGGGCCAAACGAGCAGTACTTC
CDR3aa: CASSQITGGPNEQYF
d_gene: TRBD2
abundance: -
len: 15
j_gene: TRBJ2-7
v_gene: TRBV4-1

CDR3nt: TGTGCCAGCAGTAGAGGGACAGGCTACGAGCAGTACTTC
CDR3aa: CASSRGTGYEQYF
d_gene: TRBD1
abundance: -
len: 13
j_gene: TRBJ2-7
v_gene: TRBV2

CDR3nt: TGTGCCAGCAGTTACTTAGCGGAGGACTCCTACAATGAGCAGTTCTTC
CDR3aa: CASSYLAEDSYNEQFF
d_gene: -
abundance: -
len: 16
j_gene: TRBJ2-1
v_gene: TRBV13

CDR3nt: TGTGCCAGCAGCTTAGTTAGCGGCTACGAGCAGTACTTC
CDR3aa: CASSLVSGYEQYF
d_gene: -
abundance: -
len: 13
j_gene: TRBJ2-7
v_gene: TRBV7-2

CDR3nt: TGTGCCAGCAGCTTCTCGGGTTTGAAGGGAGCTTTCTTT
CDR3aa: CASSFSGLKGAFF
d_gene: -
abundance: -
len: 13
j_gene: TRBJ1-1
v_gene: TRBV5-6

CDR3nt: TGCGCCAGCACAATGGGGGAAAAACTGTTTTTT
CDR3aa: CASTMGEKLFF
d_gene: -
abundance: -
len: 11
j_gene: TRBJ1-4
v_gene: TRBV10-2

CDR3nt: TGTGCCAGCAGCTTTACCCCGGGTGCCTCCTACGAGCAGTACTTC
CDR3aa: CASSFTPGASYEQYF
d_gene: -
abundance: -
len: 15
j_gene: TRBJ2-7
v_gene: TRBV5-4

CDR3nt: TGTGCCAGCAGTTACATTACCGGTAATCAGCCCCAGCATTTT
CDR3aa: CASSYITGNQPQHF
d_gene: -
abundance: -
len: 14
j_gene: TRBJ1-5
v_gene: TRBV6-6

CDR3nt: TGTGCCAGCAGCTCCATGGACAGGGGAAACAACGAGCAGTACTTC
CDR3aa: CASSSMDRGNNEQYF
d_gene: TRBD1
abundance: -
len: 15
j_gene: TRBJ2-7
v_gene: TRBV7-8

CDR3nt: TGTGCCAGCAGCGCGGGAGGATCCCCCTACGAGCAGTACTTC
CDR3aa: CASSAGGSPYEQYF
d_gene: TRBD2
abundance: -
len: 14
j_gene: TRBJ2-7
v_gene: TRBV9

CDR3nt: TGCGCCAGCAGCTTGGAACCGGGACTGCAAGATACGCAGTATTTT
CDR3aa: CASSLEPGLQDTQYF
d_gene: -
abundance: -
len: 15
j_gene: TRBJ2-3
v_gene: TRBV5-1

CDR3nt: TGTGCCAGCAGCCACACCTGGACTAGCGGGAGCTCCTACGAGCAGTACTTC
CDR3aa: CASSHTWTSGSSYEQYF
d_gene: TRBD2
abundance: -
len: 17
j_gene: TRBJ2-7
v_gene: TRBV4-2

CDR3nt: TGTGCCAGCAACCTCCGGGACAGCCCCTACGAGCAGTACTTC
CDR3aa: CASNLRDSPYEQYF
d_gene: TRBD1
abundance: -
len: 14
j_gene: TRBJ2-7
v_gene: TRBV2

CDR3nt: TGTGCCAGCAGTAAAATTTCGTACGGGACAGATACGCAGTATTTT
CDR3aa: CASSKISYGTDTQYF
d_gene: -
abundance: -
len: 15
j_gene: TRBJ2-3
v_gene: TRBV27

CDR3nt: TGTGCCAGCAGCCGGGGGGGACTAGCGGATAAAGATACGCAGTATTTT
CDR3aa: CASSRGGLADKDTQYF
d_gene: TRBD2
abundance: -
len: 16
j_gene: TRBJ2-3
v_gene: TRBV5-4

CDR3nt: TGTGCCAGCAGCTTAGGGGAGCAGTACTTC
CDR3aa: CASSLGEQYF
d_gene: -
abundance: -
len: 10
j_gene: TRBJ2-7
v_gene: TRBV11-2

CDR3nt: TGCGCCAGCAGCCAAGATAGGGTGAACATTCAGTACTTC
CDR3aa: CASSQDRVNIQYF
d_gene: -
abundance: -
len: 13
j_gene: TRBJ2-4
v_gene: TRBV4-1

CDR3nt: TGTGCCAGCAGTTACAGTGGGAGCACAGATACGCAGTATTTT
CDR3aa: CASSYSGSTDTQYF
d_gene: -
abundance: -
len: 14
j_gene: TRBJ2-3
v_gene: TRBV6-5

CDR3nt: TGTGCCAGCAGTGCCTACAATGAGCAGTTCTTC
CDR3aa: CASSAYNEQFF
d_gene: -
abundance: -
len: 11
j_gene: TRBJ2-1
v_gene: TRBV27

CDR3nt: TGCGCCAGCAGCCATTCCCGGACAGGGAGCTCCTACGAGCAGTACTTC
CDR3aa: CASSHSRTGSSYEQYF
d_gene: TRBD1
abundance: -
len: 16
j_gene: TRBJ2-7
v_gene: TRBV4-1

CDR3nt: TGTGCCAGCAGTTACTCGACTGGAACCTACGAGCAGTACTTC
CDR3aa: CASSYSTGTYEQYF
d_gene: -
abundance: -
len: 14
j_gene: TRBJ2-7
v_gene: TRBV6-5

CDR3nt: TGCAGCGGCCACGGAAATAACAATGAGCAGTTCTTC
CDR3aa: CSGHGNNNEQFF
d_gene: -
abundance: -
len: 12
j_gene: TRBJ2-1
v_gene: TRBV29-1

CDR3nt: TGTGCCAGCAGCCCCGGGACACAGTACCAAGAGACCCAGTACTTC
CDR3aa: CASSPGTQYQETQYF
d_gene: -
abundance: -
len: 15
j_gene: TRBJ2-5
v_gene: TRBV11-1

CDR3nt: TGTGCCAGCAGCCCGAGGGGGAGGGAAGAAGCTTTCTTT
CDR3aa: CASSPRGREEAFF
d_gene: -
abundance: -
len: 13
j_gene: TRBJ1-1
v_gene: TRBV7-9